This TCR beta chain was found in a study of T cell responses to AZD1222 COVID-19 vaccine. Study in general: Second-dose groups at about 4 or about 12 weeks were pooled.

Here immunoSEQ multiplex PCR was the method, and the copy in TCRdb shows in-frame clones only, minus some. The sample contains roughly 96,000 clones, about 89% of which appear only once. CDR1 is MRHNA and CDR2 is SNTAGT in the germline V gene. Trimming at V came to 6 bases and at J to 5 bases, leaving 15 bases not matched to a gene. CDR3 length: 17 amino acids. Whole-study findings and limits: Increases in Spike-specific TCR breadth and depth were seen after two AZD1222 doses.

In regard to this clone: Antigen unknown.

The TCR originated in an adult in good health. Sequenced here: peripheral blood, sampled on day 0 of AZD1222 vaccination. The chain links TRBV6-4 to TRBJ2-5; 10 bases are shared with TRBD2. CDR3 region: CASRAVSGGPFWETQYF. Here the CDR3 DNA reads TGTGCCAGCAGGGCTGTTAGCGGGGGGCCTTTTTGGGAGACCCAGTACTTC.